The clone carrying this T cell receptor beta chain has only one observation. The sample is drawn from a study of blood T cell repertoires in COVID-19. Turning to the study itself: In each case, the material was cDNA or gDNA derived from T cells, B-cell-depleted T cells, or PBMCs.

This CDR3 region has 15 residues. Trimming stripped 6 bases from V and 3 bases from J, with 14 bases between. Germline V lookup: CDR1 MDHEN, CDR2 SYDVKM. The method was immunoSEQ multiplex PCR; TCRdb's version includes in-frame clones alone and lacks a portion of them. Counted here are approximately 350,000 clones, roughly 90% occurring once; the ten biggest clones make up 1% to 1.5%. The J gene is TRBJ1-4, the V gene TRBV28; TRBD1 might be the D (6 bases). Input material: peripheral blood. This TCR was sampled from a man in his forties with acute or convalescent COVID-19. CDR3 amino acids: CASRNTGLANEKLFF. The CDR3 DNA follows: TGTGCCAGCAGGAATACAGGGTTAGCTAATGAAAAACTGTTTTTT.